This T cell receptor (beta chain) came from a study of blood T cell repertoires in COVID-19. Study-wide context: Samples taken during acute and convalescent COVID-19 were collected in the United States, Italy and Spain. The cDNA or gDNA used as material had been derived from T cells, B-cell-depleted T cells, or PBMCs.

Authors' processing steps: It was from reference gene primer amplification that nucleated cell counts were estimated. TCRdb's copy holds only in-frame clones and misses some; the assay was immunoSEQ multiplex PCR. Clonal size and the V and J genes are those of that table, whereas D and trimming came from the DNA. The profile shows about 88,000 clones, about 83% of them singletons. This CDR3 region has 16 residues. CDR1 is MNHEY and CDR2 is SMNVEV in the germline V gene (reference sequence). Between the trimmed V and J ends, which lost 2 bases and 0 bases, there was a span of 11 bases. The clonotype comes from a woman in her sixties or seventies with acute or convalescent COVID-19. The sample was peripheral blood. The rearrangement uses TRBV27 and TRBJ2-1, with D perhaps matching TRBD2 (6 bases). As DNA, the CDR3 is TGTGCCAGCAGTTTAGTTGGGAGGAGCTCCTACAATGAGCAGTTCTTC. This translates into CASSLVGRSSYNEQFF.